Following are 10 T cell receptor beta chains from one sample sequenced in a study of T cell responses to AZD1222 COVID-19 vaccine. The protocol was immunoSEQ multiplex PCR, while the TCRdb copy is restricted to in-frame clones and leaves out a portion. The table records 170,000 or so clones, less than 95% of them present only once. The sample was peripheral blood, taken on day 0 of AZD1222 vaccination. All receptors come from an adult in good health.

The chain uses TRBV5-1 and TRBJ1-1; TRBD1 aligns across 7 bases. Germline V CDR1 and CDR2: SGHRS, YFSETQ. With 0 bases clipped from V and 12 bases from J, the junction kept 5 bases outside the gene matches. The CDR3 spans 12 residues. This CDR3 is CASSLATGETFF. The CDR3 nucleotides are TGCGCCAGCAGCTTGGCTACAGGGGAAACTTTCTTT.

The rearrangement links TRBV3-1 (or the pseudogene TRBV3-2) to TRBJ2-5, with D perhaps TRBD2 (6 bases). CDR1 is LGHDT, CDR2 YNNKEL, per germline (reference sequence). Trimming took off 3 bases at V and 5 bases at J, with 13 bases between the two ends. This CDR3 is built from 14 residues. This CDR3 reads CASSQEGAGETQYF. The CDR3 DNA reads TGTGCCAGCAGCCAGGAGGGTGCGGGGGAGACCCAGTACTTC.

The chain couples TRBV11-3 to TRBJ1-2, with D uncertain. The CDR3 runs 11 residues. V dropped 4 bases and J dropped 5 bases, with 5 bases sitting between them. Germline values: CDR1 SGHNT, CDR2 YENEEA. CDR3: CASSSKYGYTF. In DNA, the CDR3 is TGTGCCAGCAGCTCGAAATATGGCTACACCTTC.

V gene TRBV5-1 combines with J gene TRBJ2-7; TRBD1 aligns across 9 bases. Germline CDR1 reads SGHRS; CDR2 reads YFSETQ. Germline trimming cut 4 bases from V and 7 bases from J; bases unmatched to any gene: 18. The CDR3 runs 17 residues. Written as DNA, the CDR3 is TGCGCCAGCAGCCGGGTTGCAGGGTGGACAGGGGTGGGGGAGCAGTACTTC. This translates into CASSRVAGWTGVGEQYF.

V is TRBV10-3 and J is TRBJ1-1, with a possible D match to TRBD1 (5 bases). Per germline, CDR1 ENHRY and CDR2 SYGVKD. V gave up 6 bases and J gave up 1 base, with 9 bases separating them. The CDR3 consists of 13 residues. The DNA for the CDR3 is TGTGCCATCAGCAGGGAGGGGAACACTGAAGCTTTCTTT. Amino acid sequence: CAISREGNTEAFF.

The rearrangement joins TRBV7-2 to TRBJ2-4; D might be TRBD2 (6 bases). From germline, CDR1 is SGHTA and CDR2 FQGNSA. This CDR3 has 12 amino acids. Trimming took off 5 bases at V and 7 bases at J, with 9 bases between the two ends. CDR3: CASSPGGNIQYF. DNA of the CDR3: TGTGCCAGCAGCCCAGGAGGGAACATTCAGTACTTC.

Only one count was recorded for this clone. The gene calls are TRBV2 and TRBJ1-5; TRBD1 might be the D (5 bases). CDR3 length: 15 residues. V shed 3 bases and J shed 0 bases, with 9 bases lying between them. CDR1 and CDR2 from the germline V gene are SNHLY and FYNNEI. DNA for the CDR3: TGTGCCAGCAGTGAGGGGACCTCTAGCAATCAGCCCCAGCATTTT. Translating gives CASSEGTSSNQPQHF.

The V call is TRBV19, the J call TRBJ1-6, with 11 bases identical to TRBD1. This CDR3 spans 16 amino acids. After removal of 3 bases from V and 5 bases from J, the junction contained 3 bases not matched to a gene. Germline CDR1 LNHDA, CDR2 SQIVND (reference sequence). The CDR3 here is CASSIGQGAHNSPLHF. The DNA for the CDR3 is TGTGCCAGTAGTATTGGACAGGGGGCCCATAATTCACCCCTCCACTTT.

The CDR3 region is CASSLGYGGVTDTQYF. The DNA of the CDR3 is TGTGCCAGCAGCTTAGGGTACGGGGGCGTCACAGATACGCAGTATTTT. The chain combines TRBV11-3 with TRBJ2-3; either TRBD1 or TRBD2 may fit D (6 bases each). This CDR3 comprises 16 residues. Germline assignment: CDR1 SGHNT and CDR2 YENEEA. The ends were cut back, 1 base at V and 2 bases at J, with 13 bases in the middle.

This clone is a singleton in its sample. This sequence joins TRBV19 and TRBJ1-1; D is uncertain. The germline CDR1 and CDR2 sequences are LNHDA and SQIVND (reference sequence). This CDR3 has 14 residues. V shed 4 bases and J shed 0 bases, with 9 bases lying between them. CDR3 region: CASSKEAVNTEAFF. As DNA, the CDR3 is TGTGCCAGTAGTAAGGAGGCAGTGAACACTGAAGCTTTCTTT.